Below are 9 T cell receptor beta chains sequenced from a single sample in a study of T-cell memory formation after mild COVID-19. Via MiXCR, TCRdb re-called the 5' RACE reads, giving one row per CDR3 protein. The data contain around 300,000 distinct CDR3 sequences, roughly an eighth of them singletons. Sequenced material: PBMCs or a T cell subset sorted from them (not recorded which). The receptors stem from a man between 18 and 29 years old who had mild COVID-19 (a few samples of this study predate the infection). Cell type and time point are not known.

This rearrangement joins TRBV3-1 to TRBJ2-2; D not resolved. The germline CDR1 and CDR2 sequences are LGHDT and YNNKEL (reference sequence). This CDR3 comprises 12 residues. V lost 3 bases and J lost 9, with 8 bases in between. The CDR3 bases are TGTGCCAGCAGCCACAGTGGCCGGGAGCTGTTTTTT. Its protein is CASSHSGRELFF.

The J gene is TRBJ2-2, the V gene TRBV24-1; D ambiguous. Germline lookup yields CDR1 KGHDR and CDR2 SFDVKD. V lost 9 bases, J lost 0 bases, and 7 bases lay in between. CDR3 size: 13 residues. This CDR3 reads CATLDTNTGELFF. CDR3 bases: TGTGCCACCCTCGACACGAACACCGGGGAGCTGTTTTTT.

This clonotype has only a few counts. The chain couples TRBV15 to TRBJ2-4; possible D gene TRBD1, 6 bases. V was trimmed by 5 bases and J by 4 bases, leaving 12 bases between them. Germline lookup yields CDR1 LNHNV and CDR2 YYDKDF (reference sequence). The CDR3 extends over 14 amino acids. CDR3 sequence reads: CATSERDKKNIQYF. The CDR3 nucleotides are TGTGCCACCAGCGAACGGGACAAAAAAAACATTCAGTACTTC.

This clonotype was seen only a few times. The chain employs TRBV7-3 and TRBJ2-7; 12 bases are shared with TRBD2. The CDR3 contains 16 residues. V dropped 5 bases and J dropped 3; count of bases not matched to a gene: 8. From germline, CDR1 is SGHTA and CDR2 FQGTGA. CDR3 DNA sequence: TGTGCCAGCAGCCCCACGGGGACTAGCGGGCACTACGAGCAGTACTTC. Translating it yields CASSPTGTSGHYEQYF. The entire variable domain, with the rest obtained from reference TRBV7-3 and TRBJ2-7, is as follows: GAGVSQTPSNKVTEKGKYVELRCDPISGHTALYWYRQSLGQGPEFLIYFQGTGAADDSGLPNDRFFAVRPEGSVSTLKIQRTERGDSAVYLCASSPTGTSGHYEQYFGPGTRLTVT.

The chain is built from TRBV4-1 and TRBJ2-5; D might be TRBD1 (5 bases). V was pared by 5 bases and J by 2 bases, with 12 bases between. Per the germline V gene, CDR1 is MGHRA and CDR2 is YSYEKL. CDR3 length: 14 residues. This CDR3 reads CASSSARTQETQYF. The DNA of the CDR3 is TGCGCCAGCAGCTCAGCACGGACACAAGAGACCCAGTACTTC.

The genes are TRBV7-9 and TRBJ1-4, with D possibly TRBD1 on 5 matching bases. CDR1 and CDR2 (germline): SEHNR, FQNEAQ (reference sequence). The germline V and J ends were trimmed by 5 bases and 2 bases, with 15 bases remaining between them. The CDR3 is 16 amino acids. In DNA, the CDR3 is TGTGCCAGCAGCCTCGGAGTCCGGGACACTAATGAAAAACTGTTTTTT. This codes for CASSLGVRDTNEKLFF.

A few counts support this clonotype. The chain employs TRBV19 and TRBJ2-2; D not certain. Per the germline V gene, CDR1 is LNHDA and CDR2 is SQIVND (reference sequence). Deletions cut 9 bases from V and 4 bases from J, with 18 bases between. The CDR3 runs to 15 residues. The CDR3 spells CASGPGWSGTGELFF. CDR3 sequence (DNA): TGTGCCAGCGGACCGGGTTGGTCGGGCACCGGGGAGCTGTTTTTT.

This clonotype was counted between two and nine times. The rearrangement links TRBV11-2 to TRBJ2-7, with a possible D match to TRBD1 (5 bases). Deletions cut 5 bases from V and 6 bases from J, with 14 bases between. Germline V CDR1 and CDR2: SGHAT, FQNNGV. The CDR3 loop spans 13 amino acids. The CDR3 DNA reads as TGTGCCAGCAGCCGGTGGGGCATGGGCGAGCAGTACTTC. Residues: CASSRWGMGEQYF.

This clonotype was recorded many times. The V call is TRBV20-1, the J call TRBJ2-7; 10 nucleotides line up with TRBD2. This CDR3 comprises 12 residues. Trimming cost V 5 bases and J 5 bases; bases outside gene matches: 3. Germline CDR1 DFQATT, CDR2 SNEGSKA (reference sequence). DNA for the CDR3: TGCAGTGCTCCTCTAGCGGGGGACGAGCAGTACTTC. Its translation: CSAPLAGDEQYF.